The 27 T cell receptor beta chains listed next were all sequenced from one sample in a study of blood T cell repertoires in COVID-19. Clones were sequenced by immunoSEQ multiplex PCR, and TCRdb holds only the in-frame ones, with some missing. This table holds about 150,000 clones, about 90% found once. The material sequenced was peripheral blood. These receptors all stem from a man in his forties or fifties with acute or convalescent COVID-19.

This clone showed up just once. The chain links TRBV30 to TRBJ2-2, with TRBD2 identical over 9 bases. Losses at the gene ends were 3 bases for V and 4 bases for J; bases not matched to a gene: 9. CDR1 and CDR2 from the germline V gene are GTSNPN and SVGIG (reference sequence). There are 16 residues in the CDR3. CDR3 sequence: CAWRGLAGRRTGELFF. CDR3 nucleotides: TGTGCCTGGAGGGGCCTAGCGGGGAGACGCACCGGGGAGCTGTTTTTT.

The chain employs TRBV7-2 and TRBJ2-5, with 7 positions matching TRBD2. Germline loops: CDR1 SGHTA, CDR2 FQGNSA. With 4 bases clipped from V and 2 bases from J, the junction kept 10 bases outside the gene matches. CDR3 length: 16 residues. In DNA form, the CDR3 reads TGTGCCAGCAGCTCAAGTTTGCTAGCGGTACAAGAGACCCAGTACTTC. Translating it yields CASSSSLLAVQETQYF. Filled out from reference TRBV7-2 and TRBJ2-5, the complete variable domain reads GAGVSQSPSNKVTEKGKDVELRCDPISGHTALYWYRQSLGQGLEFLIYFQGNSAPDKSGLPSDRFSAERTGGSVSTLTIQRTQQEDSAVYLCASSSSLLAVQETQYFGPGTRLLVL.

The rearrangement links TRBV3-1 (or the pseudogene TRBV3-2) to TRBJ1-1; the D is unclear. The length of the CDR3 is 14 residues. Between the trimmed V and J ends, which lost 1 base and 6 bases, there was a span of 12 bases. CDR1 is LGHDT, CDR2 YNNKEL, per germline (reference sequence). The CDR3 DNA follows: TGTGCCAGCAGCCAAGCCCCCGGGAGGGCTGAAGCTTTCTTT. Its protein is CASSQAPGRAEAFF.

The chain combines TRBV6-5 with TRBJ1-2, with D perhaps matching TRBD1 (6 bases). The V end lost 5 bases, the J end lost 7 bases, and 14 bases lay between the germline ends. Germline lookup yields CDR1 MNHEY and CDR2 SVGAGI. The CDR3 extends over 13 amino acids. The CDR3 spells CASSPVTGGGYTF. The CDR3 DNA reads as TGTGCCAGCAGTCCCGTGACAGGCGGTGGCTACACCTTC.

The CDR3 DNA is TGTGCCAGTAGTATAGTAGGCCTTCGTCGGCAGGGTGACAATGAGCAGTTCTTC. It specifies CASSIVGLRRQGDNEQFF. The chain has TRBV19 and TRBJ2-1; D possibly corresponds to TRBD1 (5 bases). This CDR3 spans 18 amino acids. Trimming cost V 1 base and J 5 bases, with 21 bases left between them. Germline loops: CDR1 LNHDA, CDR2 SQIVND (reference sequence).

This chain uses TRBV18 with TRBJ2-5; D unclear. Between the trimmed V and J ends, which lost 3 bases and 2 bases, there was a span of 7 bases. This CDR3 region has 13 residues. Germline CDR1 KGHSH, CDR2 LQKENI. The CDR3 region is CASSPGSQETQYF. In nucleotides, the CDR3 is TGTGCCAGCTCACCGGGCAGTCAAGAGACCCAGTACTTC.

This clone was observed a single time. This rearrangement joins TRBV12-3 or TRBV12-4 to TRBJ1-5; D may be TRBD1 (5 bases). V lost 8 bases and J 7 bases, leaving 12 bases between the germline ends. The CDR3 has 12 residues. This chain's CDR3 is CASGEGAQPQHF. For the CDR3, the DNA is TGTGCCAGCGGGGAAGGGGCACAGCCCCAGCATTTT.

The rearrangement joins TRBV30 to TRBJ2-5, with D perhaps matching TRBD2 (6 bases). Germline V gene lookup returns CDR1 GTSNPN and CDR2 SVGIG (reference sequence). This CDR3 contains 13 residues. Between the trimmed V and J ends, which lost 0 bases and 6 bases, there was a span of 11 bases. Written as DNA, the CDR3 is TGTGCCTGGAGTGTGGCGGGGCGAAAGACCCAGTACTTC. As protein: CAWSVAGRKTQYF. Filled out from reference TRBV30 and TRBJ2-5, the complete variable domain reads SQTIHQWPATLVQPVGSPLSLECTVEGTSNPNLYWYRQAAGRGLQLLFYSVGIGQISSEVPQNLSASRPQDRQFILSSKKLLLSDSGFYLCAWSVAGRKTQYFGPGTRLLVL.

V and J are TRBV16 and TRBJ2-2, with 13 bases identical to TRBD2. Trimming took 3 bases from V and 4 from J; bases not matched to a gene: 2. This CDR3 has 16 amino acids. Per the germline V gene, CDR1 is KGHSY and CDR2 is FQNENV. The CDR3, as DNA: TGTGCCAGCAGCCAGGGACTAGCGGGGACCACCGGGGAGCTGTTTTTT. Protein: CASSQGLAGTTGELFF. Supplemented by reference TRBV16 and TRBJ2-2, the full variable domain reads GEEVAQTPKHLVRGEGQKAKLYCAPIKGHSYVFWYQQVLKNEFKFLISFQNENVFDETGMPKERFSAKCLPNSPCSLEIQATKLEDSAVYFCASSQGLAGTTGELFFGEGSRLTVL.

The rearrangement links TRBV30 to TRBJ1-2; 8 bases are a match to TRBD1. V shed 3 bases, J shed 8 bases, and the junction held 5 bases outside the gene matches. Germline assignment: CDR1 GTSNPN and CDR2 SVGIG (reference sequence). The CDR3 totals 12 residues. The CDR3 bases are TGTGCCTGGAGGCAGGGGGCCTACGGCTACACCTTC. This translates into CAWRQGAYGYTF.

This clone was detected only once. The chain uses TRBV19 and TRBJ1-3; TRBD1 might be the D (5 bases). V dropped 7 bases and J dropped 4 bases, with 11 bases sitting between them. CDR3 length: 13 residues. CDR1 LNHDA and CDR2 SQIVND come from the germline V gene (reference sequence). The CDR3 loop reads CASTNRMGNTIYF. CDR3 bases: TGTGCCAGTACCAACAGGATGGGAAACACCATATATTTT.

V and J are TRBV27 and TRBJ1-5, with TRBD1 as a possible D gene (5 bases). The CDR3 consists of 18 residues. V dropped 0 bases and J dropped 2 bases, with 17 bases sitting between them. Germline V gene lookup returns CDR1 MNHEY and CDR2 SMNVEV (reference sequence). The CDR3 reads CASSLSVSGVWRNQPQHF. Written as DNA, the CDR3 is TGTGCCAGCAGTTTATCGGTGTCGGGGGTTTGGCGCAATCAGCCCCAGCATTTT.

The chain uses TRBV24-1 and TRBJ1-5; no reliable D call. V shed 8 bases and J shed 1 base, with 8 bases lying between them. Germline CDR1 KGHDR, CDR2 SFDVKD. This CDR3 spans 13 amino acids. The CDR3 nucleotides read TGTGCCACCAACGGGGAGAGCAATCAGCCCCAGCATTTT. It yields the protein CATNGESNQPQHF.

CDR3 sequence: CASSPPGILYEQYF. The CDR3 bases are TGTGCCAGCAGCCCCCCGGGAATCTTATACGAGCAGTACTTC. V usage is TRBV3-1 (or the pseudogene TRBV3-2) and J usage is TRBJ2-7; TRBD2 is a possible D gene (5 bases). This CDR3 is built from 14 residues. Germline V gene data show CDR1 as LGHDT and CDR2 as YNNKEL (reference sequence). V was pared by 4 bases and J by 4 bases, with 14 bases between.

This clone was seen only a few times. The chain links TRBV21-1 to TRBJ1-1; TRBD1 is the table's D call and was not checked against the DNA. TRBV21-1 is noted as a pseudogene. This CDR3 comprises 14 residues. The CDR3 DNA is TGTGCCAGCAGCCGACGTTTGGGGCCAGCAGAAGCTTTCTTT. It specifies CASSRRLGPAEAFF.

The chain has TRBV7-9 and TRBJ1-2, with D unresolved. The CDR3 extends over 16 amino acids. V lost 3 bases and J lost 8, with 22 bases in between. Germline V gene lookup returns CDR1 SEHNR and CDR2 FQNEAQ (reference sequence). The CDR3 DNA sequence: TGTGCCAGCAGCTTGGACCCTACCCTGGTTAGCGAGGGCTACACCTTC. Its translation is CASSLDPTLVSEGYTF.

For the CDR3, the DNA is TGCGCCAGCACCCTAGGCGGGGCGTTGGATGAAAAACTGTTTTTT. Protein: CASTLGGALDEKLFF. The V call is TRBV5-1, the J call TRBJ1-4; perhaps TRBD1 as D (5 bases). The CDR3 consists of 15 residues. V dropped 6 bases and J dropped 6 bases, with 18 bases sitting between them. Germline V lookup: CDR1 SGHRS, CDR2 YFSETQ.

This chain uses TRBV27 with TRBJ1-5; D is uncertain. The CDR3 is 14 residues long. Trimming took off 7 bases at V and 6 bases at J, with 16 bases between the two ends. The germline V gene encodes CDR1 MNHEY and CDR2 SMNVEV (reference sequence). CDR3 bases: TGTGCCAGCACCGCCAGGTGGATGGGTCAGCCCCAGCATTTT. Encoded protein: CASTARWMGQPQHF.

The chain carries TRBV19 and TRBJ2-3, with TRBD2 as a possible D gene (5 bases). V was cut by 7 bases and J by 2 bases, with 10 bases left in between. Per the germline V gene, CDR1 is LNHDA and CDR2 is SQIVND (reference sequence). CDR3 size: 13 residues. This CDR3 is CASNNGITDTQYF. CDR3 bases: TGTGCCAGTAATAACGGGATCACAGATACGCAGTATTTT.

The genes are TRBV27 and TRBJ2-3; 12 bases fit TRBD2. The CDR3 is 16 amino acids. V dropped 4 bases and J dropped 3; count of bases not matched to a gene: 5. Germline values: CDR1 MNHEY, CDR2 SMNVEV (reference sequence). The DNA of the CDR3 is TGTGCCAGCAGTTCACTAGCGGGAGGCTTAACAGATACGCAGTATTTT. Encoded protein: CASSSLAGGLTDTQYF.

This clone was observed once. J is TRBJ2-7 and V is TRBV6-6; TRBD1 might be the D (6 bases). The CDR3 is made up of 15 amino acids. CDR1 is MNHNY, CDR2 SVGAGI, per germline (reference sequence). V was trimmed by 6 bases and J by 1 base, leaving 16 bases between them. Written as DNA, the CDR3 is TGTGCCAGCAGCCGTCGTAGGGGGACATCCTACGAGCAGTACTTC. Translated: CASSRRRGTSYEQYF.

This sequence joins TRBV10-1 and TRBJ1-5; 7 bases align to TRBD1. The CDR3 runs to 15 residues. Germline loops: CDR1 WNHNN, CDR2 SYGVQD (reference sequence). The J segment lost 3 bases and the V segment lost 6 bases, leaving 8 bases of the junction unmatched. The CDR3 loop is CASRGDRLFNQPQHF. As DNA, the CDR3 is TGCGCCAGCAGGGGGGACAGACTTTTCAATCAGCCCCAGCATTTT.

This chain connects TRBV13 to TRBJ2-3, with D perhaps TRBD2 (7 bases). The V and J ends lost 2 bases and 6 bases respectively, with 18 bases between them. The germline V gene has CDR1 PRHDT and CDR2 FYEKMQ (reference sequence). The CDR3 spans 16 residues. The CDR3 nucleotides are TGTGCCAGCAGCTTATGGGGGCGGGAGCTAACGGATACGCAGTATTTT. Protein sequence: CASSLWGRELTDTQYF.

The chain recombines TRBV2 with TRBJ2-5, with 10 bases fitting TRBD2. V was clipped by 6 bases and J by 5 bases; unmatched bases: 6. Germline assignment: CDR1 SNHLY and CDR2 FYNNEI. The CDR3 runs to 14 residues. This chain's CDR3 is CASRSGGGVETQYF. The DNA for the CDR3 is TGTGCCAGCAGGAGCGGGGGGGGTGTTGAGACCCAGTACTTC.

V gene TRBV19 combines with J gene TRBJ1-5; TRBD1 might be the D (5 bases). CDR3 length: 15 residues. V was shortened by 4 bases and J by 9 bases, with 19 bases between the two germline ends. The V gene's germline CDR1 is LNHDA and CDR2 SQIVND (reference sequence). Written as DNA, the CDR3 is TGTGCCAGTAGTACCCCGGGACTACAAATCAGGCCCCAGCATTTT. This codes for CASSTPGLQIRPQHF.

V usage is TRBV7-8 and J usage is TRBJ2-5; weak D call: TRBD1 (6 bases). The germline V gene encodes CDR1 SGHVS and CDR2 FQNEAQ. The ends were cut back, 5 bases at V and 4 bases at J, with 14 bases in the middle. The CDR3 is 14 residues long. CDR3 amino acids: CASSRAGVRETQYF. The CDR3 nucleotides are TGTGCCAGCAGCCGAGCAGGGGTACGAGAGACCCAGTACTTC.

This chain uses TRBV5-1 with TRBJ2-2; tentative D call: TRBD1 (5 bases). CDR1 and CDR2 from the germline V gene are SGHRS and YFSETQ. Trimming cost V 1 base and J 1 base, with 14 bases left between them. The CDR3 contains 17 residues. Written as DNA, the CDR3 is TGCGCCAGCAGCTTGATGTCGGCGACAGAGAACACCGGGGAGCTGTTTTTT. Residues: CASSLMSATENTGELFF.